This T cell receptor beta chain was captured by sequencing in a study of CD8+CD57+ T cells in acquired aplastic anemia. Study-level information: An average of roughly 3 ug of DNA was obtained from sorted CD4+ and CD8+ cells.

Only patients with CD8+CD57+ cell expansion on flow cytometry were chosen for sequencing. The cohort consisted entirely of patients having severe acquired aplastic anemia. Remarks on this clonotype: Its antigen is as yet unknown.

Study outcomes and limitations: Comparison of patients with controls identified about 30 shared CD8+ CDR3 sequences.

The study profiled TCR beta VDJ and CDR3 using genomic DNA as template. TCRdb analysed the reads with MiXCR anew, one entry per CDR3 protein. The sample contains under 200,000 distinct CDR3 sequences, approximately 48% of which appear only once. The sequence was collected from a human donor with aplastic anemia. Sequenced sample: sorted CD4+, CD8+, or CD8+CD57+ T cells (not recorded which) from PBMCs.

CDR3 sequence: CASSFERAGAFF. In DNA, the CDR3 is TGTGCCAGCAGCTTTGAAAGGGCTGGAGCTTTCTTT. This chain joins TRBV5-5 and TRBJ1-1; unclear D gene. CDR3 length equals 12 residues. Trimming shortened V by 2 bases and J by 10 bases, and 12 bases separated the two germline ends. Looked up from germline, CDR1 is SGHKS and CDR2 is YYEKEE (reference sequence). Full variable domain (rest looked up from reference TRBV5-5 and TRBJ1-1): DAGVTQSPTHLIKTRGQQVTLRCSPISGHKSVSWYQQVLGQGPQFIFQYYEKEERGRGNFPDRFSARQFPNYSSELNVNALLLGDSALYLCASSFERAGAFFGQGTRLTVV.